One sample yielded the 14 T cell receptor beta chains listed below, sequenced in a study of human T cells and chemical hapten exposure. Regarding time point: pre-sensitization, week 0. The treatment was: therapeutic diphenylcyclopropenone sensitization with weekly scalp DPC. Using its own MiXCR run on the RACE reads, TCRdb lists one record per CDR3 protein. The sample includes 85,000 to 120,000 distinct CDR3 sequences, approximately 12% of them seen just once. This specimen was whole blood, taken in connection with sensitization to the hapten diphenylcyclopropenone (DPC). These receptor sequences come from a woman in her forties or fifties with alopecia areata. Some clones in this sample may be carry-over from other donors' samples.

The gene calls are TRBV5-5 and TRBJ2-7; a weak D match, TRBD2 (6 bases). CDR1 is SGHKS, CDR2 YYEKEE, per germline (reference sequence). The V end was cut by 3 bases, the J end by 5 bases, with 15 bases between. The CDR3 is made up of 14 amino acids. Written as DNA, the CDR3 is TGTGCCAGCAGCTGGATGGGACTTGGCAACGAGCAGTACTTC. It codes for CASSWMGLGNEQYF.

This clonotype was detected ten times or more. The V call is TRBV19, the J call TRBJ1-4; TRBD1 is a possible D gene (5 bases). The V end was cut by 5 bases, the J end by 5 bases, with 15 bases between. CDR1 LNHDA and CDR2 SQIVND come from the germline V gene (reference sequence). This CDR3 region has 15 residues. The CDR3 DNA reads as TGTGCCAGTAGTGAAACCGGGGGACGAAATGAAAAACTGTTTTTT. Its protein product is CASSETGGRNEKLFF.

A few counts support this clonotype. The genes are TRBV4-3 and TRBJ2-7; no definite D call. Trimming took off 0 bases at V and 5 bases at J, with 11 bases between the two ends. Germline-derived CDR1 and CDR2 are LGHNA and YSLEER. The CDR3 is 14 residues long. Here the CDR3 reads CASSQDGRRHEQYF. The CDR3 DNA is TGCGCCAGCAGCCAAGATGGTAGACGTCACGAGCAGTACTTC.

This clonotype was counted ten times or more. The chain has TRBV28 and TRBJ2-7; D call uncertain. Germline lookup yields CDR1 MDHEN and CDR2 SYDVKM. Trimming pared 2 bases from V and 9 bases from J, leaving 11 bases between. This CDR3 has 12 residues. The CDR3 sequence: CASSLKAFGQYF. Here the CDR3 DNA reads TGTGCCAGCAGTTTAAAGGCGTTCGGGCAGTACTTC. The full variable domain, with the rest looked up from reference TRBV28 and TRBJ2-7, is DVKVTQSSRYLVKRTGEKVFLECVQDMDHENMFWYRQDPGLGLRLIYFSYDVKMKEKGDIPEGYSVSREKKERFSLILESASTNQTSMYLCASSLKAFGQYFGPGTRLTVT.

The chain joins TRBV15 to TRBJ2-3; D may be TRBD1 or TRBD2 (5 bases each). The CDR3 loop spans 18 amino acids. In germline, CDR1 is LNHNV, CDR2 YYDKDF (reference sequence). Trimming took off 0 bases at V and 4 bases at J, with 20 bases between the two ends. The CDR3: CATSRDLLRGGSPDTQYF. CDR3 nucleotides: TGTGCCACCAGCAGAGATCTCTTGAGGGGTGGAAGCCCAGATACGCAGTATTTT. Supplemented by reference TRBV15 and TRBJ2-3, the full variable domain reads DAMVIQNPRYQVTQFGKPVTLSCSQTLNHNVMYWYQQKSSQAPKLLFHYYDKDFNNEADTPDNFQSRRPNTSFCFLDIRSPGLGDTAMYLCATSRDLLRGGSPDTQYFGPGTRLTVL.

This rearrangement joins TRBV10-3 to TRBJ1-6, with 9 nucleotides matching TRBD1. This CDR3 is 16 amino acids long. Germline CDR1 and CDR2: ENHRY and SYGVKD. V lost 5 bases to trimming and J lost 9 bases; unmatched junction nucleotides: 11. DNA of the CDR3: TGTGCCATCAGTCGAGTGGGGGGACAGGGTAGTTCACCCCTCCACTTT. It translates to CAISRVGGQGSSPLHF.

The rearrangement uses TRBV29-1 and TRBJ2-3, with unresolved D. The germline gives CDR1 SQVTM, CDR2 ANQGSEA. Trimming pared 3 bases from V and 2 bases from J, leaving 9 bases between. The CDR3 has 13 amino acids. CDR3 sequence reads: CSVESSHTDTQYF. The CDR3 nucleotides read TGCAGCGTTGAGTCATCCCACACAGATACGCAGTATTTT.

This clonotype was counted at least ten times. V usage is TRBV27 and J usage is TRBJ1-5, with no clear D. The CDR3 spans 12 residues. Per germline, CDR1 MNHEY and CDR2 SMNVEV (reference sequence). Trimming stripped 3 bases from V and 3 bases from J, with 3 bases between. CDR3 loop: CASSFNNQPQHF. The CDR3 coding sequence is TGTGCCAGCAGTTTCAACAATCAGCCCCAGCATTTT.

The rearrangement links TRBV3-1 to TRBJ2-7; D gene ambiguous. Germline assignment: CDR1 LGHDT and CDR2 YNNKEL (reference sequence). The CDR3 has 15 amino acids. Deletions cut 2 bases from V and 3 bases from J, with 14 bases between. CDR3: CASSQNTPIYYEQYF. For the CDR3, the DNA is TGTGCCAGCAGCCAAAACACTCCGATATACTACGAGCAGTACTTC.

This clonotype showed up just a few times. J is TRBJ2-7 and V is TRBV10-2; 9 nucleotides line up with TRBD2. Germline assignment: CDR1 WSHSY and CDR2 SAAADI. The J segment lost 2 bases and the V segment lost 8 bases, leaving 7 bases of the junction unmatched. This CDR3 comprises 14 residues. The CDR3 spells CASSWGGRAYEQYF. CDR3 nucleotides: TGCGCCAGCTCCTGGGGCGGGAGGGCCTACGAGCAGTACTTC.

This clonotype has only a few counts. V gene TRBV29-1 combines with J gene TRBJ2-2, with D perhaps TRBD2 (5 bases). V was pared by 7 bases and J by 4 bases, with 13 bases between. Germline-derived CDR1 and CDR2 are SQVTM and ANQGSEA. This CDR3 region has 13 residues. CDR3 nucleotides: TGCAGCGCCCGGGAATTCTTCACCGGGGAGCTGTTTTTT. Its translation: CSAREFFTGELFF.

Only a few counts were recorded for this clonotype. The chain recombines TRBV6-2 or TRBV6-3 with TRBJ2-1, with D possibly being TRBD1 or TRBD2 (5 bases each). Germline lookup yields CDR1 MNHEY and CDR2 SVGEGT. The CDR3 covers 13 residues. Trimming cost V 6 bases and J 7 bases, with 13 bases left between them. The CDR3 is CASRPPGSNEQFF. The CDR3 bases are TGTGCCAGCAGGCCCCCAGGGAGTAATGAGCAGTTCTTC.

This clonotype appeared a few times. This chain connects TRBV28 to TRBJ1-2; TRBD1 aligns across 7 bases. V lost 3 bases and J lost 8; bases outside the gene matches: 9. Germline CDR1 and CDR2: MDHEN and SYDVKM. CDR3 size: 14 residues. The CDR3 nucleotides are TGTGCCAGCAGTTTGACAGGGTGGTTGGAGGGCTACACCTTC. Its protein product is CASSLTGWLEGYTF.

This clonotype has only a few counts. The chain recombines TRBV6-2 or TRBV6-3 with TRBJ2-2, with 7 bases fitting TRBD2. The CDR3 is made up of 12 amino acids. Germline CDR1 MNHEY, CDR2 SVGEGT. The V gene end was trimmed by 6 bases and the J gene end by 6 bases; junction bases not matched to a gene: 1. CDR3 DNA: TGTGCCAGCAGGGGAGGGTCCGGGGAGCTGTTTTTT. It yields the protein CASRGGSGELFF.